This T cell receptor (beta chain) emerged from a study of blood T cells in healthy people across ages. The study, taken as a whole, reports: As naive T cell percentage varied, TCR beta diversity correlated strongly with it. Roughly linear declines in TCR beta diversity per million T cells occurred with age. Diversity figures derived from one million T cells were judged to underestimate the true value.

The V gene's germline CDR1 is SGHKS and CDR2 YYEKEE (reference sequence). The V segment lost 2 bases and the J segment 0 bases; nucleotides outside the gene matches: 5. CDR3 size: 15 residues. A few counts support this clonotype. Its antigen is currently unknown. Together with a sample-barcoded 5' primer, a J-beta primer mix was included in a second PCR lasting roughly 6 to 12 cycles. TCRdb fed the 5' RACE reads into MiXCR, producing one record per CDR3 protein. Among about 1.7 million distinct CDR3 sequences listed, about 28% were seen once. Healthy individuals of Caucasian origin from Russia, aged about 6 to 90, served as donors.

The sequence derives from a woman aged 30 to 39 in good health. The material sequenced was blood. The chain employs TRBV5-5 and TRBJ2-7; 7 bases map to TRBD1. As DNA, the CDR3 is TGTGCCAGCAGCTTCTCTGAGGGGGCCTCCTACGAGCAGTACTTC. It is translated as CASSFSEGASYEQYF.